The 17 T cell receptor beta chains below all came from one sample that was sequenced in a study of OX40 agonist ivuxolimab in advanced cancers. Using immunoSEQ multiplex PCR, the repertoire was profiled, and TCRdb retains in-frame clones only, with some absent. The sample includes around 76,000 clones, 70% to 90% of them seen just once. The specimen was CD4+ or CD8+ T cells sorted from blood, collected in a trial of the OX40 agonist ivuxolimab. The receptors come from an adult with an advanced solid tumor such as melanoma, head and neck, liver or kidney cancer.

The chain links TRBV28 to TRBJ2-2; no clear D. Germline CDR1 reads MDHEN; CDR2 reads SYDVKM. The CDR3 covers 11 residues. The V gene lost 3 bases and the J gene lost 6 bases, with 2 bases spanning the gap. CDR3 residues: CASSFPGELFF. CDR3 nucleotides: TGTGCCAGCAGTTTTCCCGGGGAGCTGTTTTTT.

The chain employs TRBV5-1 and TRBJ2-3; a weak D match, TRBD1 (5 bases). This CDR3 is built from 16 residues. V lost 4 bases and J lost 3, with 18 bases in between. CDR1 and CDR2 (germline): SGHRS, YFSETQ. This CDR3 reads CASSQDVREWTDTQYF. CDR3 bases: TGCGCCAGCAGCCAAGATGTCAGGGAATGGACAGATACGCAGTATTTT.

This chain joins TRBV5-1 and TRBJ2-5; unclear D gene. Trimming stripped 6 bases from V and 2 bases from J, with 14 bases between. There are 14 residues in the CDR3. Germline CDR1 is SGHRS and CDR2 is YFSETQ. CDR3 sequence: CASTQEGPQETQYF. In DNA, the CDR3 is TGCGCCAGCACCCAAGAAGGACCACAAGAGACCCAGTACTTC.

The chain has TRBV18 and TRBJ2-7, with D possibly matching TRBD1 (5 bases). Per germline, CDR1 KGHSH and CDR2 LQKENI. This CDR3 has 13 amino acids. V lost 4 bases, J lost 6 bases, and 13 bases lay in between. The CDR3 DNA reads as TGTGCCAGCTCACGCCGGGCCCAGGGCGAGCAGTACGTC. The encoded protein is CASSRRAQGEQYV.

The gene calls are TRBV19 and TRBJ1-6; the match to TRBD1 covers 9 bases. V dropped 4 bases and J dropped 10; count of bases not matched to a gene: 11. The CDR3 has 16 amino acids. CDR1 is LNHDA, CDR2 SQIVND, per germline (reference sequence). The CDR3 nucleotides are TGTGCCAGTAGTACGGGAACCGGGACAGGGTTCTCACCCCTCCACTTT. Protein sequence: CASSTGTGTGFSPLHF.

The rearrangement links TRBV7-9 to TRBJ2-3; 7 bases are shared with TRBD2. This CDR3 is 17 amino acids long. Germline loops: CDR1 SEHNR, CDR2 FQNEAQ (reference sequence). With 3 bases clipped from V and 2 bases from J, the junction kept 11 bases outside the gene matches. The DNA for the CDR3 is TGTGCCAGCAGCTTTCTTGGCCAAGCGGGGTACACAGATACGCAGTATTTT. Translation: CASSFLGQAGYTDTQYF.

The V call is TRBV30, the J call TRBJ1-4, with 11 positions matching TRBD1. CDR1 is GTSNPN, CDR2 SVGIG, per germline (reference sequence). Trimming cost V 2 bases and J 8 bases; bases outside gene matches: 4. The CDR3 is made up of 14 amino acids. CDR3 sequence (DNA): TGTGCCTGGAGTACCCGGACAGGGGGCGAAAAACTGTTTTTT. This translates into CAWSTRTGGEKLFF.

The chain links TRBV28 to TRBJ2-2; D is uncertain. Germline loops: CDR1 MDHEN, CDR2 SYDVKM. V lost 2 bases to trimming and J lost 9 bases, with 13 bases between them. This CDR3 comprises 14 residues. The CDR3 DNA reads TGTGCCAGCAGTTTACCTACACCGAGCTGGGAGCTGTTTTTT. This gives the protein CASSLPTPSWELFF.

The rearrangement links TRBV9 to TRBJ2-5; D is perhaps TRBD1 (5 bases). There are 14 residues in the CDR3. Per the germline V gene, CDR1 is SGDLS and CDR2 is YYNGEE. Trimming removed 3 bases from V and 6 bases from J, with 15 bases in between. The CDR3 loop reads CASSEGSGQQTQYF. CDR3 nucleotide sequence: TGTGCCAGCAGCGAGGGGTCAGGTCAACAGACCCAGTACTTC.

The chain recombines TRBV4-1 with TRBJ2-7; 9 bases agree with TRBD2. With 1 base clipped from V and 4 bases from J, the junction kept 8 bases outside the gene matches. Per the germline V gene, CDR1 is MGHRA and CDR2 is YSYEKL. CDR3 length: 16 amino acids. The CDR3 reads CASSQAGSGRRYEQYF. The CDR3 nucleotides are TGCGCCAGCAGCCAAGCGGGCAGCGGGAGGAGATACGAGCAGTACTTC.

V and J are TRBV7-2 and TRBJ1-2; 7 bases line up with TRBD1. V was clipped by 5 bases and J by 5 bases; unmatched bases: 8. Germline lookup yields CDR1 SGHTA and CDR2 FQGNSA. CDR3 length: 14 amino acids. The CDR3 region has the DNA TGTGCCAGCAGCATGACAGGGAGCCTTTATGGCTACACCTTC. Translation gives CASSMTGSLYGYTF.

With respect to this clone: The sample has other DNA sequences that encode this CDR3 too. The rearrangement joins TRBV27 to TRBJ2-7; no firm D call. V dropped 5 bases and J dropped 1 base, with 6 bases sitting between them. CDR3 length: 12 residues. Germline V CDR1 and CDR2: MNHEY, SMNVEV (reference sequence). Written as DNA, the CDR3 is TGTGCCAGCAGTAGTGGATCCTACGAGCAGTACTTC. Its protein product is CASSSGSYEQYF.

The table lists this clone with a count of one. The chain uses TRBV28 and TRBJ2-1; D is possibly TRBD2 (5 bases). The CDR3 is 11 residues long. Germline CDR1 and CDR2: MDHEN and SYDVKM. Trimming removed 5 bases from V and 8 bases from J, with 7 bases in between. The CDR3 reads CASSRTYEQFF. CDR3 nucleotide sequence: TGTGCCAGCAGTAGGACTTATGAGCAGTTCTTC.

This chain connects TRBV13 to TRBJ1-5, with unresolved D. CDR1 PRHDT and CDR2 FYEKMQ come from the germline V gene (reference sequence). Trimming cost V 4 bases and J 2 bases, with 9 bases left between them. CDR3 size: 14 residues. The CDR3 DNA reads as TGTGCCAGCAGCTCGAGCTATGGCAATCAGCCCCAGCATTTT. Translating it yields CASSSSYGNQPQHF.

CDR3 in amino acids: CASSSWGEDEKLFF. The CDR3 DNA reads as TGCGCCAGCAGCTCTTGGGGGGAAGATGAAAAACTGTTTTTT. The chain has TRBV5-1 and TRBJ1-4, with D perhaps matching TRBD1 (5 bases). Germline CDR1 and CDR2: SGHRS and YFSETQ. V shed 3 bases and J shed 6 bases, with 12 bases lying between them. The CDR3 contains 14 residues.

The chain has TRBV7-3 and TRBJ2-7; the D gene is possibly TRBD2 (6 bases). Germline loops: CDR1 SGHTA, CDR2 FQGTGA. The ends were cut back, 2 bases at V and 9 bases at J, with 17 bases in the middle. There are 14 residues in the CDR3. CDR3 protein: CASSLEMTRGAQYF. CDR3 nucleotide sequence: TGTGCCAGCAGCTTAGAGATGACTAGAGGGGCGCAGTACTTC.

The chain is built from TRBV10-3 and TRBJ1-3; TRBD1 aligns across 9 bases. The length of the CDR3 is 16 residues. Germline values: CDR1 ENHRY, CDR2 SYGVKD. V trimming: 4 bases; J trimming: 2 bases; junction bases outside the gene matches: 6. In DNA, the CDR3 is TGTGCCATCAGTGCGGGGGGACAGGGCCCTGGAAACACCATATATTTT. It encodes CAISAGGQGPGNTIYF.